A single TCR beta chain is shown here with its context. Its antigen is unknown. Run at survey level, the immunoSEQ assay was version v3.0. Measured with immunoSEQ multiplex PCR; TCRdb has only the in-frame clones, and not every one. The table includes roughly 20,000 clones, 75% to 85% detected once. The data were obtained in a study of long-term antiretroviral therapy in people with HIV. Study-wide results and limits: The study found narrower CDR3 length ranges in HIV repertoires than in controls. Older ART regimens were possibly in use when the blood was collected between the mid-2000s and the late 2010s.

Germline-derived CDR1 and CDR2 are SGDLS and YYNGEE. The CDR3 length is 15 residues. V shed 2 bases, J shed 1 base, and the junction held 5 bases outside the gene matches. The V gene is TRBV9, the J gene TRBJ1-2, with 7 bases identical to TRBD1. This clonotype was obtained from a woman aged 40 to 50 with HIV. The input for sequencing was unsorted PBMCs, taken 0.2 years after starting antiretroviral therapy. CDR3 coding DNA: TGTGCCAGCAGCGTCGGGACAGCTGATAACTATGGCTACACCTTC. Protein: CASSVGTADNYGYTF.